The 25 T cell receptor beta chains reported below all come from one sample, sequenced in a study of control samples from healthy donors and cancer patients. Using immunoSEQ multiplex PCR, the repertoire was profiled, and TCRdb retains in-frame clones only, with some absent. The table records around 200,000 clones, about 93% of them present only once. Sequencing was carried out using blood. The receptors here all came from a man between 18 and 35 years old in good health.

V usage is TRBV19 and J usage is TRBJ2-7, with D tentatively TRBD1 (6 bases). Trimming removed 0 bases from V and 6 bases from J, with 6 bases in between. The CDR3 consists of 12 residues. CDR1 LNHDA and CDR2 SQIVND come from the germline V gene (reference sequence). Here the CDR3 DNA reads TGTGCCAGTAGTATAGACAGGGGCGAGCAGTACTTC. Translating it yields CASSIDRGEQYF.

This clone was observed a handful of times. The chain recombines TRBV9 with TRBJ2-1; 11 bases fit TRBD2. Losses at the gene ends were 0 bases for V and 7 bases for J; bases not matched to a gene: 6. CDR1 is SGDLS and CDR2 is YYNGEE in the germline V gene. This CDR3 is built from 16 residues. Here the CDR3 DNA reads TGTGCCAGCAGCGTAGGGGTAGCGGGGGGGTCGAATGAGCAGTTCTTC. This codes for CASSVGVAGGSNEQFF.

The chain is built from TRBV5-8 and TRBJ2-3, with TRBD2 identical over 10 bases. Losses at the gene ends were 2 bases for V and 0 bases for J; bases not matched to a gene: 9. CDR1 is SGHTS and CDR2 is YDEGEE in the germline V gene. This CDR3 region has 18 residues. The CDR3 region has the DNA TGTGCCAGCAGCTTAGGTCTAGCGGGGGTTGCTAGCACAGATACGCAGTATTTT. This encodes CASSLGLAGVASTDTQYF.

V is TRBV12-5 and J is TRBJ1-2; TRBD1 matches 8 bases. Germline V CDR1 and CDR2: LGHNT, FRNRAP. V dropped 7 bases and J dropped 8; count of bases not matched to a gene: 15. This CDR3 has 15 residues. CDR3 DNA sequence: TGTGCTAGTGCTACAGGGACAGGCCTCTACCGAGGCTACACCTTC. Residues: CASATGTGLYRGYTF.

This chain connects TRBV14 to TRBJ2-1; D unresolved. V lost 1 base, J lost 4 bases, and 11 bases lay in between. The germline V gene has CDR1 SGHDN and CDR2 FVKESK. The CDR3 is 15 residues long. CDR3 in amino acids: CASSQGPSSYNEQFF. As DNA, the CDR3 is TGTGCCAGCAGCCAAGGGCCCTCGTCATACAATGAGCAGTTCTTC.

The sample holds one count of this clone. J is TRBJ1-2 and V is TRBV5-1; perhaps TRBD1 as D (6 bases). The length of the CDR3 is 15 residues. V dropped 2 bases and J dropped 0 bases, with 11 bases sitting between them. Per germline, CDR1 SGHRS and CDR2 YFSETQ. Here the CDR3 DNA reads TGCGCCAGCAGCTTAGGACAGACTACTAACTATGGCTACACCTTC. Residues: CASSLGQTTNYGYTF.

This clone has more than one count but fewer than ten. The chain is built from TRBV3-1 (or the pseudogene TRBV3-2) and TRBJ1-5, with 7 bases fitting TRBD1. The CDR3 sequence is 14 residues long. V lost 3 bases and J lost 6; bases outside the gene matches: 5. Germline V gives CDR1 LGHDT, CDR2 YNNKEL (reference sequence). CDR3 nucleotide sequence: TGTGCCAGCAGCCAGAGGGGGCGGCTTCAGCCCCAGCATTTT. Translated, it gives CASSQRGRLQPQHF.

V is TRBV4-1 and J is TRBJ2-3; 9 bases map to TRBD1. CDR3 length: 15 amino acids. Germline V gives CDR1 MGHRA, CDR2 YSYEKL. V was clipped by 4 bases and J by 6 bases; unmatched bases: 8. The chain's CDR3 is CASSLGTGRADTQYF. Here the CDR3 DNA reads TGCGCCAGCAGCCTCGGGACAGGGCGGGCGGATACGCAGTATTTT.

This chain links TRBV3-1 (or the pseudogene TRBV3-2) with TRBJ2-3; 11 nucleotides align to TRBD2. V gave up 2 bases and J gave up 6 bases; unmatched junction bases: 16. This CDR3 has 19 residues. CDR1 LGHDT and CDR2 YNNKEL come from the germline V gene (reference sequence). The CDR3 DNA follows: TGTGCCAGCAGCCAATTCTCCCCCCTAGCGGGGGGCCCAAGGGATACGCAGTATTTT. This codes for CASSQFSPLAGGPRDTQYF.

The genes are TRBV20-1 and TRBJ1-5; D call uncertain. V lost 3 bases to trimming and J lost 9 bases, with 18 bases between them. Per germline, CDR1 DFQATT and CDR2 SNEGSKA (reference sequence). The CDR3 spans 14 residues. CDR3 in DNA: TGCAGTGCTAGTGAAGGTTATGATATGCGGCCCCAGCATTTT. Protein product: CSASEGYDMRPQHF.

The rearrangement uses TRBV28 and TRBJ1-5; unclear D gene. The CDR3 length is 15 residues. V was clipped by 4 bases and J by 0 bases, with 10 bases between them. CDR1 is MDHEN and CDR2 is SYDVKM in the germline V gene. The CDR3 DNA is TGTGCCAGCAGTTCGGACGTCTATAGCAATCAGCCCCAGCATTTT. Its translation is CASSSDVYSNQPQHF.

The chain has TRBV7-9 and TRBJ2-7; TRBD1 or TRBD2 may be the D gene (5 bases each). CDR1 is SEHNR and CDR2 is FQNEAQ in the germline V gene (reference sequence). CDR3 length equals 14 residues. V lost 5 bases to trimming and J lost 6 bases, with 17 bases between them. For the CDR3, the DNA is TGTGCCAGCAGCCCTAGGACTCTTGGGGGCGAGCAGTACTTC. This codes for CASSPRTLGGEQYF.

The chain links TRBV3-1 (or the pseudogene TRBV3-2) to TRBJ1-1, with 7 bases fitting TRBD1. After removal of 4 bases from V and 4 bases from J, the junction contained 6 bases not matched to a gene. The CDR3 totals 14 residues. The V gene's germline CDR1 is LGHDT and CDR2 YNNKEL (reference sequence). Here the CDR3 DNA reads TGTGCCAGCAGCCTACGACAGGGTGGCACTGAAGCTTTCTTT. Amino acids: CASSLRQGGTEAFF.

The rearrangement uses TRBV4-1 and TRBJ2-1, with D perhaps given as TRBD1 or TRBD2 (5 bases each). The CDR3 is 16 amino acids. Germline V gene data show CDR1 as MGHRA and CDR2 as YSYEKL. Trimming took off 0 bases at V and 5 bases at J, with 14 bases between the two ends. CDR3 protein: CASSQDQGGLNNEQFF. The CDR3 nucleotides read TGCGCCAGCAGCCAAGATCAGGGCGGGCTAAACAATGAGCAGTTCTTC.

CDR3 in DNA: TGTGCCACCACCATAGACAGGGGCGGCACTGAAGCTTTCTTT. As protein: CATTIDRGGTEAFF. The chain carries TRBV15 and TRBJ1-1; 8 bases agree with TRBD1. Germline CDR1 LNHNV, CDR2 YYDKDF (reference sequence). The ends lost 7 bases at V and 4 bases at J; junction bases unmatched: 8. The CDR3 covers 14 residues.

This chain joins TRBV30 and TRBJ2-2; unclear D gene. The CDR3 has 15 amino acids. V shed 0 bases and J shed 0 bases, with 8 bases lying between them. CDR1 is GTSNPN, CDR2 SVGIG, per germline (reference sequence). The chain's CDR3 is CAWSVNRPNTGELFF. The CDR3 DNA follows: TGTGCCTGGAGTGTAAACCGTCCGAACACCGGGGAGCTGTTTTTT.

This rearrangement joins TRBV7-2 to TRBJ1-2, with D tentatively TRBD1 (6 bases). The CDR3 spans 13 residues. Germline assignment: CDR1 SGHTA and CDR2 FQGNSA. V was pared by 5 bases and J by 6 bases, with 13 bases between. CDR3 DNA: TGTGCCAGCAGCCAGGGGTATTTAAATGGCTACACCTTC. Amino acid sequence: CASSQGYLNGYTF.

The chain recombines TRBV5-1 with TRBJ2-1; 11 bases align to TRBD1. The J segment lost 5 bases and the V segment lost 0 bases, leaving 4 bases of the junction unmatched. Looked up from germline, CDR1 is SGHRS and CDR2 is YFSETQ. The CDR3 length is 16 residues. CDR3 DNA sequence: TGCGCCAGCAGCTTGGCCCCGGGACAGGGGGACAATGAGCAGTTCTTC. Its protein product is CASSLAPGQGDNEQFF.

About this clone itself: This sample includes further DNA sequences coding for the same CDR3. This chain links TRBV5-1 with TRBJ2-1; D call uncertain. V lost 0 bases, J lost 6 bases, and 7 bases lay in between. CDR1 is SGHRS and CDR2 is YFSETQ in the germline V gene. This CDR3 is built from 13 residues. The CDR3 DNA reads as TGCGCCAGCAGCTTGGTCCTAGGCAATGAGCAGTTCTTC. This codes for CASSLVLGNEQFF.

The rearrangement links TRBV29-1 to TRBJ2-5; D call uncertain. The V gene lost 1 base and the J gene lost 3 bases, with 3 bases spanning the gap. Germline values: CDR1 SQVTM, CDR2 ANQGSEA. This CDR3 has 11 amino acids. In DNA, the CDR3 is TGCAGCGTTGAAGGAGAAGAGACCCAGTACTTC. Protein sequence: CSVEGEETQYF. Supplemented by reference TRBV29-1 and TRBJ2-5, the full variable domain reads SAVISQKPSRDICQRGTSLTIQCQVDSQVTMMFWYRQQPGQSLTLIATANQGSEATYESGFVIDKFPISRPNLTFSTLTVSNMSPEDSSIYLCSVEGEETQYFGPGTRLLVL.

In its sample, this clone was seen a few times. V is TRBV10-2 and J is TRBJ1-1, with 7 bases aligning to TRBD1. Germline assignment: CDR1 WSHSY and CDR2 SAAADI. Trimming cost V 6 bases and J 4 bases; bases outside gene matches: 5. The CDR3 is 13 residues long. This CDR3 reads CASSKQGSTEAFF. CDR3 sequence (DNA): TGCGCCAGCAGCAAACAGGGGAGCACTGAAGCTTTCTTT.

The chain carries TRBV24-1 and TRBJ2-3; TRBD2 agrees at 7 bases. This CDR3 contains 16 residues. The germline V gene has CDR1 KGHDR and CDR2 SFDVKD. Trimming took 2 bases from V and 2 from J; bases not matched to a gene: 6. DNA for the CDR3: TGTGCCACCAGTGATTCGCGGGAGCACTTCACAGATACGCAGTATTTT. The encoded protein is CATSDSREHFTDTQYF.

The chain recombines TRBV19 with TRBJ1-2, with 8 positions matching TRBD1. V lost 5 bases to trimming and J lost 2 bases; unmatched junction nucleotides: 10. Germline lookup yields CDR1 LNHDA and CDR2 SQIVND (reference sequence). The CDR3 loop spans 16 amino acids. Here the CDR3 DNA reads TGTGCCAGTAGTTTCACCTACCGGACAGGGAACTATGGCTACACCTTC. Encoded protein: CASSFTYRTGNYGYTF.

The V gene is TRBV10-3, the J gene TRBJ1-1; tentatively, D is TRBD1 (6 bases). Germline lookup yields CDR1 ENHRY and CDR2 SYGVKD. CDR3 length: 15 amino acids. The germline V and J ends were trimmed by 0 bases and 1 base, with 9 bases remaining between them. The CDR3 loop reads CAISESGAGNTEAFF. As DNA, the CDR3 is TGTGCCATCAGTGAGTCGGGGGCAGGGAACACTGAAGCTTTCTTT.

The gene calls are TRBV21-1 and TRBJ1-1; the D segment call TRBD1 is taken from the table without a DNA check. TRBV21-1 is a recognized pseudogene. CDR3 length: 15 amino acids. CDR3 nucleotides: TGTGCCAGCAGCAAAGCTCACAACACGAACACTGAAGCTTTCTTT. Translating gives CASSKAHNTNTEAFF.